This T cell receptor (beta chain) was recovered during a study of identical twins. This CDR3 has 14 amino acids. In germline, CDR1 is SGHTA, CDR2 FQGNSA. TCRdb reprocessed the 5' RACE reads with MiXCR, giving one entry per CDR3 protein. The sample shows roughly 720,000 distinct CDR3 sequences, roughly 18% of them seen only once. This clonotype was detected a few times. A junction end diverges from the germline sequence, so it may reflect a read error. The same specimen was also included in a second study, on T cells expressing NK-cell markers. That source adds: In about 6 donors, dominant CD3+CD56+NKG2C+ clonotypes ranked among the top 10 CD8+ clonotypes.

J is TRBJ2-3 and V is TRBV7-2; possibly TRBD1 for D (6 bases). The clonotype originates from a woman younger than 35 in good health. Sequenced input: PBMCs. CDR3 loop: CASSLTNGRQDKFF. For the CDR3, the DNA is TGTGCCAGCAGCCTAACAAATGGGAGACAGGACAAGTTTTTT.